This is a list of T cell receptor beta chains from one sample in a study of blood T cell repertoires in COVID-19. Libraries were prepared by immunoSEQ multiplex PCR; TCRdb keeps only in-frame clonotypes and omits some of them. The sample holds about 60,000 clones, around four fifths seen once. Sequenced: peripheral blood. These receptors all stem from a human donor in a cohort sampled during active COVID-19. Each CDR3 is given with its conserved first and last residue. The order of the fields is CDR3 DNA, CDR3 protein, J gene, D gene, V gene, clone size. The D gene is left open where the match is weak. The size of a clone is reported for some rows only, either as once, few or many, or as a class for expanded clones.

cdr3_nt: TGTGCCAGCAGCTTAGGACTGGACAGGGGGCATACTGAAGCTTTCTTT
cdr3_aa: CASSLGLDRGHTEAFF
j_call: TRBJ1-1
d_call: TRBD1
v_call: TRBV11-2
clone_size: NA

cdr3_nt: TGCGCCAGCAGTGAGTCGACTGGGAGCTCCTACAATGAGCAGTTCTTC
cdr3_aa: CASSESTGSSYNEQFF
j_call: TRBJ2-1
d_call: NA
v_call: TRBV10-1
clone_size: NA

cdr3_nt: TGTGCCAGCAGCTCGACAGGGGTCAACTCCTACGAGCAGTACTTC
cdr3_aa: CASSSTGVNSYEQYF
j_call: TRBJ2-7
d_call: TRBD1
v_call: TRBV7-8
clone_size: NA

cdr3_nt: TGTGCCAGCAGTGAATTGTGGAGGGCTAACTATGGCTACACCTTC
cdr3_aa: CASSELWRANYGYTF
j_call: TRBJ1-2
d_call: NA
v_call: TRBV6-1
clone_size: NA

cdr3_nt: TGCGCCAGCAGCCCCGGGGGGGGCTACGCTAATGAAAAACTGTTTTTT
cdr3_aa: CASSPGGGYANEKLFF
j_call: TRBJ1-4
d_call: NA
v_call: TRBV4-1
clone_size: NA

cdr3_nt: TGTGCCAGCTCACCGGGTACAGATGAAAAACTGTTTTTT
cdr3_aa: CASSPGTDEKLFF
j_call: TRBJ1-4
d_call: NA
v_call: TRBV18
clone_size: once

cdr3_nt: TGTGCCAGCAGCTTAGCTCCCTGGGGAGCTAGCACAGATACGCAGTATTTT
cdr3_aa: CASSLAPWGASTDTQYF
j_call: TRBJ2-3
d_call: NA
v_call: TRBV11-2
clone_size: NA

cdr3_nt: TGTGCCACACGACAGGTGGTTGGCTACACCTTC
cdr3_aa: CATRQVVGYTF
j_call: TRBJ1-2
d_call: NA
v_call: TRBV18
clone_size: NA

cdr3_nt: TGTGCCAGCAGCCACCCCCTAGGTCAGAGTCAAAATGAGCAGTTCTTC
cdr3_aa: CASSHPLGQSQNEQFF
j_call: TRBJ2-1
d_call: NA
v_call: TRBV9
clone_size: few

cdr3_nt: TGTGCCACCAGCAGAGATTGGACTGCTGAAGCTTTCTTT
cdr3_aa: CATSRDWTAEAFF
j_call: TRBJ1-1
d_call: NA
v_call: TRBV15
clone_size: NA